This T cell receptor beta chain was identified in a study of cytomegalovirus exposure and HLA in healthy donors. In the study overall: One earlier analysis, a look at 200 million or so T cells, found around 110 million unique TCR beta sequences.

Study-wide results and caveats: One variant, a missense change in DCLRE1C, was linked in a later analysis to TCR beta V- and J-gene trimming. TCR beta V segments were, for the most part, productive about 87% or about 30% of the time in an earlier analysis.

When sampled, the donors appeared nominally healthy, though they likely had unrecorded immune exposures. PCR amplification relied on 60 Vbeta primers (plus 13 Jbeta primers). Measured with immunoSEQ multiplex PCR; TCRdb has only the in-frame clones, and not every one. In the table there are about 160,000 clones, roughly 84% of which are singletons. With respect to this clone: Antigen: not known.

Sample: PBMCs. The TCR sequence derives from a young man in good health and CMV-seronegative.

CDR3 coding DNA: TGTGCCAGCAGTAGGGGGACAGTCTACGAGCAGTACTTC. This gives the protein CASSRGTVYEQYF. This chain joins TRBV27 and TRBJ2-7; 7 bases agree with TRBD1. The length of the CDR3 is 13 residues. The V and J ends lost 5 bases and 3 bases, in that order; junction bases with no gene match: 4. CDR1 MNHEY and CDR2 SMNVEV come from the germline V gene (reference sequence).